The 7 T cell receptor beta chains reported below all come from one sample, sequenced in a study of Graves' ophthalmopathy and Graves' hyperthyroidism. The authors amplified TCR beta CDR3 regions from RNA transcripts. First-round RT-PCR used HTBI primers; second-round multiplex PCR followed. TCRdb re-called the multiplex PCR reads through MiXCR, storing one row per CDR3 protein. Of approximately 1.2 million distinct CDR3 sequences detected, about 38% appear once; the ten largest clones hold 11%. The sequenced sample consisted of peripheral blood or thyroid tissue (not recorded which). These receptors all stem from an adult man with Graves' hyperthyroidism.

In this sample, this clonotype turned up a few times. The chain joins TRBV12-3 or TRBV12-4 to TRBJ1-5; perhaps TRBD1 as D (6 bases). Trimming cost V 6 bases and J 0 bases, with 18 bases left between them. The CDR3 is 17 amino acids. CDR3 coding DNA: TGTGCCAGCAGCACCCCGGGGGGCCCAGGTAGCAATCAGCCCCAGCATTTT. The encoded protein is CASSTPGGPGSNQPQHF.

The chain is built from TRBV7-2 and TRBJ1-5; D is unresolved. Germline CDR1 reads SGHTA; CDR2 reads FQGNSA. Trimming removed 5 bases at V and 7 bases at J, with 12 bases between. CDR3 length: 13 amino acids. The CDR3 region has the DNA TGTGCCAGCAGCCACGTAGGCGGACAGCCCCAGCATTTT. Protein product: CASSHVGGQPQHF.

This clonotype was recorded many times. The chain is built from TRBV4-1 and TRBJ1-2, with D unresolved. Trimming pared 4 bases from V and 2 bases from J, leaving 11 bases between. Germline CDR1 MGHRA, CDR2 YSYEKL. The CDR3 loop spans 14 amino acids. The CDR3 coding sequence is TGCGCCAGCAGCCCGCCGGCGGAGAACTATGGCTACACCTTC. It yields the protein CASSPPAENYGYTF.

The chain links TRBV7-9 to TRBJ1-5; 7 bases align to TRBD1. The germline V gene has CDR1 SEHNR and CDR2 FQNEAQ (reference sequence). Trimming removed 6 bases from V and 7 bases from J; junction bases left unmatched: 9. This CDR3 has 14 amino acids. The CDR3 protein is CASSSGGGGQPQHF. CDR3 in DNA: TGTGCCAGCAGTTCAGGGGGAGGCGGCCAGCCCCAGCATTTT.

This clonotype was seen a handful of times. CDR3 amino acids: CASSGGGSSYEQYF. The CDR3 coding sequence is TGTGCCAGCAGCGGAGGCGGGAGTTCCTACGAGCAGTACTTC. The chain links TRBV5-4 to TRBJ2-7; 7 bases line up with TRBD2. Germline V gene data show CDR1 as SGHNT and CDR2 as YYREEE (reference sequence). The CDR3 spans 14 residues. V lost 4 bases, J lost 1 base, and 5 bases stayed unmatched.

This clonotype was counted only a few times. This chain connects TRBV30 to TRBJ1-2, with D unclear. CDR3 length equals 17 residues. CDR1 is GTSNPN and CDR2 is SVGIG in the germline V gene (reference sequence). Trimming stripped 2 bases from V and 1 base from J, with 20 bases between. The CDR3 region is CAWSRPPTAPSNYGYTF. CDR3 sequence (DNA): TGTGCCTGGAGTCGTCCCCCGACTGCTCCGAGTAACTATGGCTACACCTTC.

The gene calls are TRBV10-3 and TRBJ1-4, with D possibly TRBD1 on 5 matching bases. V lost 10 bases and J lost 8, with 17 bases in between. CDR3 size: 13 residues. Per germline, CDR1 ENHRY and CDR2 SYGVKD. The CDR3 sequence is CATRDDSWEKLFF. The CDR3 region has the DNA TGTGCCACGCGAGACGACAGTTGGGAAAAACTGTTTTTT.